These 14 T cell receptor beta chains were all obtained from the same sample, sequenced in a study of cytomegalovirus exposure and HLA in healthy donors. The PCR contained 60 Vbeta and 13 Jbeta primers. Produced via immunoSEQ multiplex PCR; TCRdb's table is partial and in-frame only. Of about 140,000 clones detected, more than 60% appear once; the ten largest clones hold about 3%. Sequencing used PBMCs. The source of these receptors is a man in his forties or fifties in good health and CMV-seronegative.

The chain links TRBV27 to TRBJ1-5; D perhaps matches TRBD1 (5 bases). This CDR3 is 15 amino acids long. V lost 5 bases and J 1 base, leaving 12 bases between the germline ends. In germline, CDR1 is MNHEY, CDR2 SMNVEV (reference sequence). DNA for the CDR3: TGTGCCAGCAGTCTAGACAAGGGGAGCAATCAGCCCCAGCATTTT. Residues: CASSLDKGSNQPQHF.

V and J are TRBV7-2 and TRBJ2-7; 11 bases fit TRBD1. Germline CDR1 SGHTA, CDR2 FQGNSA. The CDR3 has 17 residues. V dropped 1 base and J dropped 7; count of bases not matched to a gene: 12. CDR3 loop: CASSLEVWGQGDQEQYF. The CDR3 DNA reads TGTGCCAGCAGCTTAGAAGTCTGGGGACAGGGGGATCAGGAGCAGTACTTC.

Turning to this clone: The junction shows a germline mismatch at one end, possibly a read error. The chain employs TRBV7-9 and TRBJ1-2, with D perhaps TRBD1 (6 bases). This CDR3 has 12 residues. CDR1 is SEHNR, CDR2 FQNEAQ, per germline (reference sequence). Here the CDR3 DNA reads TGTTCCAGCAGCGGCAGGGGTTATGGCTACACCTTC. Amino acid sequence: CSSSGRGYGYTF.

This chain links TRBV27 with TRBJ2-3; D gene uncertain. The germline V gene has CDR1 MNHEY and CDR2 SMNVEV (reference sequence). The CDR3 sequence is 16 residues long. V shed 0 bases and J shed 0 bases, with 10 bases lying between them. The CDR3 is CASSLSSPTSTDTQYF. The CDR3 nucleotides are TGTGCCAGCAGTTTATCGTCCCCAACTAGCACAGATACGCAGTATTTT.

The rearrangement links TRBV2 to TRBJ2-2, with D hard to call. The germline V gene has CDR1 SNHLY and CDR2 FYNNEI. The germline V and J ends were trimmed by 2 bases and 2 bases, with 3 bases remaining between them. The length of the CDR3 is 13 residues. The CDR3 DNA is TGTGCCAGCAGTGAACCAAACACCGGGGAGCTGTTTTTT. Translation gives CASSEPNTGELFF.

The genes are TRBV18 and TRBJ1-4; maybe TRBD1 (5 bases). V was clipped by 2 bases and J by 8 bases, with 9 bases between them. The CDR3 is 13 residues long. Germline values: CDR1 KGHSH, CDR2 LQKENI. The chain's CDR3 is CASSPGAKEKLFF. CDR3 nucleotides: TGTGCCAGCTCACCAGGGGCCAAGGAAAAACTGTTTTTT.

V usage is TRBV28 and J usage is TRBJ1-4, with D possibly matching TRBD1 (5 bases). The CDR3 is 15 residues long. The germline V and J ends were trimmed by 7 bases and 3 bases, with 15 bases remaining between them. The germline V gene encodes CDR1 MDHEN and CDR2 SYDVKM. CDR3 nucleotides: TGTGCCAGCATCCCCCGGGGGGAAGCTAATGAAAAACTGTTTTTT. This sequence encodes CASIPRGEANEKLFF. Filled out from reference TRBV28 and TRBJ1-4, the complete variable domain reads DVKVTQSSRYLVKRTGEKVFLECVQDMDHENMFWYRQDPGLGLRLIYFSYDVKMKEKGDIPEGYSVSREKKERFSLILESASTNQTSMYLCASIPRGEANEKLFFGSGTQLSVL.

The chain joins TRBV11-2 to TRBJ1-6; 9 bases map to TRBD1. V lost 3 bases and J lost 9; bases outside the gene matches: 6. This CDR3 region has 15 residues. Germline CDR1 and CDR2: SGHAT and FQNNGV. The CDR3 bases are TGTGCCAGCAGCTTCGCGGGGACAGGGTTTTCACCCCTCCACTTT. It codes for CASSFAGTGFSPLHF. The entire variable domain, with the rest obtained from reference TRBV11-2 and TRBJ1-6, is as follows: EAGVAQSPRYKIIEKRQSVAFWCNPISGHATLYWYQQILGQGPKLLIQFQNNGVVDDSQLPKDRFSAERLKGVDSTLKIQPAKLEDSAVYLCASSFAGTGFSPLHFGNGTRLTVT.

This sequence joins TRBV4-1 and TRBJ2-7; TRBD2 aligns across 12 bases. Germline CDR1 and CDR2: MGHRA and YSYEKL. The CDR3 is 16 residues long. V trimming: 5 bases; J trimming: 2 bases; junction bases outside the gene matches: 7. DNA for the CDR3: TGCGCCAGCAGCTACGGACTAGCGGGGCCCCCCTACGAGCAGTACTTC. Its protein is CASSYGLAGPPYEQYF.

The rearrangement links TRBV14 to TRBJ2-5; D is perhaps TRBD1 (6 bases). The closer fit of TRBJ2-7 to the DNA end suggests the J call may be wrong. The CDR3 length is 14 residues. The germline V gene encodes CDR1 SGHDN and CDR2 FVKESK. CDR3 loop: CASSGQGTSYEQYF. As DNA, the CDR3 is TGTGCCAGCAGCGGGCAGGGGACCTCCTACGAGCAGTACTTC.

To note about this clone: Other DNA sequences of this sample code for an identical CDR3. Here the CDR3 DNA reads TGCGCCAGCAGCCCCGGGGCGGGGTATAATGAAAAACTGTTTTTT. Translated: CASSPGAGYNEKLFF. The chain has TRBV5-1 and TRBJ1-4; D possibly corresponds to TRBD1 (5 bases). The CDR3 extends over 15 amino acids. Germline V gene sequence: CDR1 SGHRS, CDR2 YFSETQ. With 4 bases removed from V and 4 bases from J, the gap between germline ends came to 14 bases.

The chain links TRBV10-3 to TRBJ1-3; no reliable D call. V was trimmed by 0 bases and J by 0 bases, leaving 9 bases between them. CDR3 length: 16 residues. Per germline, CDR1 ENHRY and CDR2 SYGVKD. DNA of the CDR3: TGTGCCATCAGTGAGTCTGGTCGAGGCTCTGGAAACACCATATATTTT. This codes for CAISESGRGSGNTIYF.

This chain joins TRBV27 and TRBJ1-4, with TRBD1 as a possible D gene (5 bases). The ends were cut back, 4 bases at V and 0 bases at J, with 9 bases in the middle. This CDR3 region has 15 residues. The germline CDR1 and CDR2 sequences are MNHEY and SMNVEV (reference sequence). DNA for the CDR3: TGTGCCAGCAGTTGGGGGGGGGCAACTAATGAAAAACTGTTTTTT. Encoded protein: CASSWGGATNEKLFF.

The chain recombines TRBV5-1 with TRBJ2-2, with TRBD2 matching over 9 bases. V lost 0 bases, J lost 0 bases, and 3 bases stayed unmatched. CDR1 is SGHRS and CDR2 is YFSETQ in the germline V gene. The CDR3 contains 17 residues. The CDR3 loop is CASSLALAGTNTGELFF. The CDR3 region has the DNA TGCGCCAGCAGCTTGGCGCTAGCGGGGACGAACACCGGGGAGCTGTTTTTT.